Listed below are T cell receptor beta chains from one sample, sequenced in a study of read filtering for tumor transcriptome and immune sequencing. TCRdb re-called the reads with MiXCR, one entry per CDR3 protein. This sample has some 46,000 distinct CDR3 sequences, with 10% to 15% found just once. The source material was a population of CD138-negative cells sorted from bone marrow. These receptor sequences come from a donor at least 40 years old with multiple myeloma. The CDR3 runs from the conserved cysteine through the conserved F or W.

v_call	j_call	cdr3_aa
TRBV29-1	TRBJ1-1	CSVGQGATEAFF
TRBV28	TRBJ2-6	CASRKTGGSGANVLTF
TRBV30	TRBJ2-5	CAWSVAGLETQYF
TRBV30	TRBJ2-7	CAWSVGVGQRLHEQYF
TRBV7-3	TRBJ2-1	CASSLSGLARNEQFF
TRBV30	TRBJ1-2	CAWSRDRNYGYTF
TRBV19	TRBJ2-1	CVSSTVRGTGNLGEQFF
TRBV30	TRBJ1-2	CAWSTTLANYGYTF
TRBV20-1	TRBJ1-3	CSARLDNLSGNTIYF
TRBV11-2	TRBJ2-2	CASSLVGTTGELFF
TRBV6-5	TRBJ1-2	CASSYSRTGGGYGYTF
TRBV6-2/TRBV6-3	TRBJ1-1	CASSHYDRVEAFF
TRBV20-1	TRBJ2-1	CGAKQGAVHEQFF
TRBV5-1	TRBJ2-2	CASRPGLRGAGELFF
TRBV24-1	TRBJ2-1	CATSEKGLIGEQFF
TRBV28	TRBJ2-2	CASSFGGGQGRTGELFF
TRBV12-3/TRBV12-4	TRBJ1-5	CASTKGGNQPQHF
TRBV7-3	TRBJ2-2	CASSLGLAGTGELFF
TRBV2	TRBJ2-7	CASRIRGQGHGEQYF
TRBV4-1	TRBJ2-1	CASSHLAGVNNEQFF
TRBV20-1	TRBJ2-7	CSASDGEYEQYF
TRBV6-2/TRBV6-3	TRBJ2-7	CASTGGYTYEQYF
TRBV4-1	TRBJ2-2	CASSRQGGTGELFF
TRBV7-9	TRBJ2-1	CASSPWGSSYNEQFF
TRBV10-2	TRBJ2-1	CASSEVGAEYGEQFF
TRBV24-1	TRBJ2-1	CATSDRLGTEQFF
TRBV6-4	TRBJ2-1	CASSDSAEPGNNEQFF
TRBV18	TRBJ2-7	CASSRPGGRITTGTYEQYF
TRBV7-2	TRBJ1-1	CASSFPQGSDQAFF
TRBV25-1	TRBJ1-3	CASRTGAGNTIYF
TRBV7-9	TRBJ2-2	CASSLELRRHANTGELFF
TRBV6-5	TRBJ1-1	CASSYDQLNTEAFF
TRBV7-9	TRBJ1-6	CASSTTGTGHSPLHF
TRBV6-2/TRBV6-3	TRBJ2-7	CASSWAIEEGLEQYF
TRBV12-3/TRBV12-4	TRBJ2-7	CASRTGTGSLGEQYF
TRBV7-2	TRBJ2-5	CASSPRTSAEETQYF
TRBV7-9	TRBJ2-2	CASSPTSRVTGELFF
TRBV20-1	TRBJ2-1	CSANSGRGNEQFF
TRBV3-1	TRBJ2-7	CASSQAQISYEQYF
TRBV7-8	TRBJ1-5	CASSESSNQPQHF
TRBV12-3/TRBV12-4	TRBJ1-1	CASSLGQKNTEAFF
TRBV6-5	TRBJ1-6	CASSYFGRNNSPLHF
TRBV3-1	TRBJ2-5	CASTSIFETQYF
TRBV5-1	TRBJ2-5	CASRPGQGQETQYF
TRBV6-2/TRBV6-3	TRBJ2-7	CASRPSLRTSGSDEQYF
TRBV10-3	TRBJ2-1	CAINEAATCNEQFF
TRBV5-1	TRBJ2-5	CASSLMGQGGETQYF
TRBV2	TRBJ2-1	CASNGLAIDNEQFF
TRBV7-9	TRBJ2-1	CASSLVLAEHNEQFF
TRBV24-1	TRBJ2-3	CATSDPGTGPDTQYF
TRBV5-4	TRBJ2-1	CASTPDLLHNEQFF
TRBV3-1	TRBJ2-1	CASSLYGLVQFF
TRBV20-1	TRBJ2-1	CSARVSSVFGEQFF
TRBV29-1	TRBJ2-5	CSVVGGGVGETQYF
TRBV24-1	TRBJ2-1	CATSFGTGSNEQFF